Listed here are 10 T cell receptor beta chains from one sample, sequenced in a study of shared clonotypes between healthy human individuals. The data were produced by immunoSEQ multiplex PCR, yet TCRdb's version contains in-frame clones alone and is incomplete. This table holds 600,000 to 800,000 clones, roughly 72% found once. Sequencing input: memory CD4+ T cells sorted from blood. Subset of the sample: CD45RA-negative fraction. These receptors were taken from a woman younger than 45 in good health.

This clone has just a few counts. This sequence joins TRBV29-1 and TRBJ2-1; 10 bases are shared with TRBD2. The J segment lost 8 bases and the V segment lost 1 base, leaving 11 bases of the junction unmatched. Germline V lookup: CDR1 SQVTM, CDR2 ANQGSEA. This CDR3 is 16 amino acids long. The CDR3: CSVEGPGLAPDDEQFF. CDR3 coding DNA: TGCAGCGTTGAAGGGCCGGGACTAGCGCCCGACGATGAGCAGTTCTTC.

V gene TRBV5-6 combines with J gene TRBJ1-1; 7 positions match TRBD1. The CDR3 has 13 amino acids. Germline CDR1 is SGHDT and CDR2 is YYEEEE. The ends lost 3 bases at V and 10 bases at J; junction bases unmatched: 9. This CDR3 reads CASSSAGGAGAFF. CDR3 nucleotide sequence: TGTGCCAGCAGCTCCGCAGGGGGGGCGGGAGCTTTCTTT.

The chain carries TRBV10-3 and TRBJ2-5, with unresolved D. V lost 2 bases and J lost 2, with 0 bases in between. Germline CDR1 and CDR2: ENHRY and SYGVKD. This CDR3 region has 11 residues. CDR3 sequence (DNA): TGTGCCATCAGTGAGCAAGAGACCCAGTACTTC. Encoded protein: CAISEQETQYF.

This clone appeared a few times. This chain joins TRBV27 and TRBJ1-4; D ambiguous. With 1 base removed from V and 5 bases from J, the gap between germline ends came to 11 bases. CDR1 and CDR2 (germline): MNHEY, SMNVEV (reference sequence). CDR3 length: 15 residues. The CDR3 region is CASSLYGRKNEKLFF. DNA for the CDR3: TGTGCCAGCAGTTTATACGGCCGTAAAAATGAAAAACTGTTTTTT.

The chain joins TRBV6-5 to TRBJ1-1; no definite D call. The CDR3 runs to 14 residues. The V and J ends lost 0 bases and 13 bases respectively, with 18 bases between them. Germline CDR1 reads MNHEY; CDR2 reads SVGAGI. CDR3 DNA: TGTGCCAGCAGTTACTCGACCCCCCTAGGATGGGATTTCTTT. This gives the protein CASSYSTPLGWDFF.

Concerning this clone itself: Other nucleotide sequences in the sample specify the same CDR3. The gene calls are TRBV18 and TRBJ1-1, with D tentatively TRBD1 (5 bases). The CDR3 extends over 12 amino acids. V was trimmed by 1 base and J by 5 bases, leaving 5 bases between them. CDR1 and CDR2 from the germline V gene are KGHSH and LQKENI. CDR3: CASSPQGTEAFF. CDR3 bases: TGTGCCAGCTCACCACAGGGGACTGAAGCTTTCTTT.

The chain employs TRBV6-6 and TRBJ1-5; possibly TRBD1 for D (5 bases). V dropped 2 bases and J dropped 8 bases, with 10 bases sitting between them. CDR3 length: 13 residues. Germline loops: CDR1 MNHNY, CDR2 SVGAGI (reference sequence). The CDR3 here is CASSYRGFEPQHF. The DNA of the CDR3 is TGTGCCAGCAGTTACAGGGGTTTTGAGCCCCAGCATTTT.

The V and J genes are TRBV7-9 and TRBJ1-1; D not resolved. Germline-derived CDR1 and CDR2 are SEHNR and FQNEAQ (reference sequence). The V and J ends lost 5 bases and 4 bases respectively, with 11 bases between them. The CDR3 consists of 13 residues. CDR3 amino acids: CASSASRSTEAFF. The CDR3, as DNA: TGTGCCAGCAGCGCATCCCGGAGCACTGAAGCTTTCTTT.

V gene TRBV2 combines with J gene TRBJ2-7; D may be TRBD1 or TRBD2 (5 bases each). Between the trimmed V and J ends, which lost 3 bases and 6 bases, there was a span of 12 bases. Germline V CDR1 and CDR2: SNHLY, FYNNEI. The CDR3 loop spans 13 amino acids. CDR3 loop: CASSEGTMIEQYF. The CDR3 bases are TGTGCCAGCAGTGAGGGGACCATGATCGAGCAGTACTTC. The variable domain in full, completed from reference TRBV2 and TRBJ2-7, reads EPEVTQTPSHQVTQMGQEVILRCVPISNHLYFYWYRQILGQKVEFLVSFYNNEISEKSEIFDDQFSVERPDGSNFTLKIRSTKLEDSAMYFCASSEGTMIEQYFGPGTRLTVT.

This clone was seen at least ten times. The rearrangement joins TRBV15 to TRBJ2-7, with 7 nucleotides matching TRBD1. This CDR3 region has 12 residues. J gave up 12 bases and V 1 base, and 6 bases lay outside the gene matches. From germline, CDR1 is LNHNV and CDR2 YYDKDF (reference sequence). CDR3 loop: CATSRGDRALYF. For the CDR3, the DNA is TGTGCCACCAGCAGAGGAGACAGGGCCTTGTACTTC.